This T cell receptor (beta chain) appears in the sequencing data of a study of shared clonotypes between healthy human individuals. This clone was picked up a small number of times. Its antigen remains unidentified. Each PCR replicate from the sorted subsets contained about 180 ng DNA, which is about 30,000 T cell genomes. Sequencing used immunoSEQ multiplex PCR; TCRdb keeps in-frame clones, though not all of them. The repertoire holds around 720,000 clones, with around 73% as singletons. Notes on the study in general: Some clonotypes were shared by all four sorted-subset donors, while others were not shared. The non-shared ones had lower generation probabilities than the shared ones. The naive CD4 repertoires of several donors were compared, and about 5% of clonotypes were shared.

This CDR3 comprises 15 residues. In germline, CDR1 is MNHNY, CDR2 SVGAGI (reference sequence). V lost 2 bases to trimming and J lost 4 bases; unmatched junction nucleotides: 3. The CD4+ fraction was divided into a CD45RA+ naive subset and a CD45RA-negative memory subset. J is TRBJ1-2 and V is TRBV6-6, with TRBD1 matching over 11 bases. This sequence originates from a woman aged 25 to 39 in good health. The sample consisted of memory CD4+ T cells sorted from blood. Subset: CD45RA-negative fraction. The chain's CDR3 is CASSYGGTGGYGYTF. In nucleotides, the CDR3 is TGTGCCAGCAGTTACGGCGGGACAGGGGGCTATGGCTACACCTTC.